This T cell receptor (beta chain) was observed in a study of blood T cell repertoires in COVID-19. Whole-study context: Sites across the United States, Italy and Spain contributed samples from acute and convalescent COVID-19. The cDNA or gDNA used as material had been derived from T cells, B-cell-depleted T cells, or PBMCs.

Germline CDR1 is MGHDK and CDR2 is SYGVNS. The CDR3 length is 13 residues. Trimming stripped 5 bases from V and 3 bases from J, with 8 bases between. Study processing details: Counts of nucleated cells, estimated from reference gene primer amplification, were obtained. Profiling relied on immunoSEQ multiplex PCR, and the TCRdb table lists in-frame clones only, not all of them. V, J and clone size are taken as reported in that table, and D and trimming were inferred from the DNA itself. The table has about 130,000 clones, roughly 83% seen once. Sequencing was performed on peripheral blood. The clonotype comes from a human donor in a cohort sampled during active COVID-19. J is TRBJ1-3 and V is TRBV25-1; possible D gene TRBD1, 5 bases. The CDR3 DNA reads TGTGCCAGCAGTAGGGGTTTTGGAAACACCATATATTTT. This encodes CASSRGFGNTIYF.